This record looks at one T cell receptor (beta chain) sequence and its context. As yet, its antigen is unknown. Using a J-beta primer mix together with a sample-barcoded 5' primer, a second PCR was run for about 7 to 12 cycles. Each CDR3 protein gets one entry after TCRdb re-called the 5' RACE reads with MiXCR. The data contain approximately 960,000 distinct CDR3 sequences, almost 30% of them singletons. Trimming pared 5 bases from V and 0 bases from J, leaving 14 bases between. Germline values: CDR1 SEHNR, CDR2 FQNEAQ (reference sequence). The CDR3 is 16 residues long. The record originates from a study of blood T cells in healthy people across ages. General observations from the study: Changes seen in expanded clonotypes were possibly confounded by donor CMV status left unknown.

The sample also formed part of further work on T cells of mothers and their children.

V and J are TRBV7-9 and TRBJ1-3; D uncertain. This clonotype was obtained from a woman in her 40s in good health. Material: blood. CDR3 residues: CASSRTLVRSGNTIYF. DNA for the CDR3: TGTGCCAGCAGCCGTACGTTGGTTCGCTCTGGAAACACCATATATTTT.